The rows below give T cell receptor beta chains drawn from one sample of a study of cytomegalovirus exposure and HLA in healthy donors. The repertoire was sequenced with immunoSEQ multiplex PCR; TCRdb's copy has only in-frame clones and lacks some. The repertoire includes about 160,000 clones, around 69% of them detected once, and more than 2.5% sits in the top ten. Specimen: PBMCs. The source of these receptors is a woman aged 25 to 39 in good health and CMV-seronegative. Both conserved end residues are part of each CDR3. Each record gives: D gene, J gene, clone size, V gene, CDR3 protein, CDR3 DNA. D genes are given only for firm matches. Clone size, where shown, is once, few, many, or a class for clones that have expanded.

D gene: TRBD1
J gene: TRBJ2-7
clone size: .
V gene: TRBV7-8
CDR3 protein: CASSGQDRVYEQYF
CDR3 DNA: TGTGCCAGCAGCGGACAGGACAGAGTCTACGAGCAGTACTTC

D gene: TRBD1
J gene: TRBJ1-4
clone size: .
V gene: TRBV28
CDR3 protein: CASSPSGTGEVEKLFF
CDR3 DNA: TGTGCCAGCAGTCCATCCGGGACAGGGGAGGTTGAAAAACTGTTTTTT

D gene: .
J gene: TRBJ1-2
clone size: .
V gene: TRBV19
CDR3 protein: CASSIGRRALAYGYTF
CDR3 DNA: TGTGCCAGTAGTATTGGTCGGCGGGCACTGGCCTATGGCTACACCTTC

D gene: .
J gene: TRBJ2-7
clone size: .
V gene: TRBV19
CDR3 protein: CASSAGWVNEQYF
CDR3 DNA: TGTGCCAGTTCAGCCGGGTGGGTTAACGAGCAGTACTTC

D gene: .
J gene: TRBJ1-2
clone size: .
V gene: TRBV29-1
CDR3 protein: CSVGGGEGREGYTF
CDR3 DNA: TGCAGCGTTGGGGGGGGAGAGGGGCGAGAAGGCTACACCTTC

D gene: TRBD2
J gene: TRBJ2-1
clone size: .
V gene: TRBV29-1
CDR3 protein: CSVRGDGRANEQFF
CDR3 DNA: TGCAGCGTCAGAGGCGACGGGAGGGCCAATGAGCAGTTCTTC

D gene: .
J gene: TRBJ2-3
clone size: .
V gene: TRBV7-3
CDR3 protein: CASSLRGDDTQYF
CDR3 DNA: TGTGCCAGCAGCTTAAGGGGGGATGATACGCAGTATTTT

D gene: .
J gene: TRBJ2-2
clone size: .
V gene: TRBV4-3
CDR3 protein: CASSQDRGGTFVAGELFF
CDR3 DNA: TGCGCCAGCAGCCAAGATAGGGGGGGGACCTTCGTGGCCGGGGAGCTGTTTTTT

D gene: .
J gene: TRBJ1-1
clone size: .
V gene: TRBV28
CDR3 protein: CASSLIGRTAFF
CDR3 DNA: TGTGCCAGCAGTTTAATCGGGAGGACGGCTTTCTTT

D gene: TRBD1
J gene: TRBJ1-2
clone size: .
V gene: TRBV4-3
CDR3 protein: CASSQDNRQGSYGYTF
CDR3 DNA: TGCGCCAGCAGCCAAGATAACCGACAGGGTAGCTATGGCTACACCTTC

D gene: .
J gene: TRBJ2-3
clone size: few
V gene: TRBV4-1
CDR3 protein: CASSQDPSPLNTDTQYF
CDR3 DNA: TGCGCCAGCAGCCAAGATCCGAGCCCCCTGAACACAGATACGCAGTATTTT

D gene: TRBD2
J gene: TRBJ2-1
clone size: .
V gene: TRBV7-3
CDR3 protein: CASRSSGSGYNEQFF
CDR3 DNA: TGTGCCAGCAGATCCAGCGGGAGCGGGTACAATGAGCAGTTCTTC

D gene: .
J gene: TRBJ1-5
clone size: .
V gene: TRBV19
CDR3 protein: CASSSEGGGYQPQHF
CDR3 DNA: TGTGCCAGTAGTTCAGAGGGTGGAGGTTATCAGCCCCAGCATTTT

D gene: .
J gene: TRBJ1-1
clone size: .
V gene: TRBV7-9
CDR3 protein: CASSLSVRNTEAFF
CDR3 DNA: TGTGCCAGCAGCTTAAGCGTGCGGAACACTGAAGCTTTCTTT

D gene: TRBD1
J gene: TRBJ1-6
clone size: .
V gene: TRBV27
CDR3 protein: CASSTSGGPYNSPLHF
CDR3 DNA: TGTGCCAGCAGTACATCAGGGGGCCCCTATAATTCACCCCTCCACTTT

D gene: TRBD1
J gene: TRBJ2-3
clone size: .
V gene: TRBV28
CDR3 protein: CASSQGQGEIDTQYF
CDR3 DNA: TGTGCCAGCAGCCAAGGACAGGGAGAGATAGATACGCAGTATTTT

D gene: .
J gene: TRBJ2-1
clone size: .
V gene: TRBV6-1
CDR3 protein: CASSESTVLYNEQFF
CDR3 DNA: TGTGCCAGCAGTGAAAGCACAGTCCTCTACAATGAGCAGTTCTTC

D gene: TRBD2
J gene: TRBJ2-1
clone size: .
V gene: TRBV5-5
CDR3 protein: CASYDLAGPGEQFF
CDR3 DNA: TGTGCCAGCTACGACCTAGCGGGTCCCGGGGAGCAGTTCTTC

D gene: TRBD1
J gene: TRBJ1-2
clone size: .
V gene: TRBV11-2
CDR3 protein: CASRGTGRVGYGYTF
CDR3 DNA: TGTGCCAGCAGGGGGACAGGGAGGGTCGGCTATGGCTACACCTTC

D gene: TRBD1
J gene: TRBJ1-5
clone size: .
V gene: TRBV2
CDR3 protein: CASSGAGGADQPQHF
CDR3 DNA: TGTGCCAGCAGTGGGGCAGGGGGCGCCGATCAGCCCCAGCATTTT

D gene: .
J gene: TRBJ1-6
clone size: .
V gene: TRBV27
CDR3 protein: CASSFRLGGSPLHF
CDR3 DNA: TGTGCCAGCAGTTTTCGCCTAGGTGGGTCACCCCTCCACTTT

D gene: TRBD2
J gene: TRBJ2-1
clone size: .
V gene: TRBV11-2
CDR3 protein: CASSLTSGNLNEQFF
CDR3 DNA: TGTGCCAGCAGCTTGACTAGCGGGAACCTCAATGAGCAGTTCTTC

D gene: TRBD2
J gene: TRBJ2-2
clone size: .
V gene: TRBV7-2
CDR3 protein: CASSLGLAVGELFF
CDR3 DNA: TGTGCCAGCAGCTTGGGACTAGCGGTCGGGGAGCTGTTTTTT

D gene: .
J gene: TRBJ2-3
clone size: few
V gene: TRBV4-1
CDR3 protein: CASSQPGRQGVGTDTQYF
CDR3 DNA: TGCGCCAGCAGCCAACCAGGGAGGCAGGGGGTTGGCACAGATACGCAGTATTTT

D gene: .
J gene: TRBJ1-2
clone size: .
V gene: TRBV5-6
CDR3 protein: CASSFRSGYGYTF
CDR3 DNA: TGTGCCAGCAGCTTTCGGTCAGGCTATGGCTACACCTTC

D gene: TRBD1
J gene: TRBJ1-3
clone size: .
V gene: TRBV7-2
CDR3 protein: CASSSNRGPGNTIYF
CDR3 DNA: TGTGCCAGCAGCTCGAACAGGGGGCCGGGAAACACCATATATTTT

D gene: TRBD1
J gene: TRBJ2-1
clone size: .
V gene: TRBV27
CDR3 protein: CASSYAGGFNEQFF
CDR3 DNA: TGTGCCAGCAGTTACGCAGGGGGCTTCAATGAGCAGTTCTTC

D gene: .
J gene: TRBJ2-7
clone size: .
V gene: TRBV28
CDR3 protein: CASTPIDDSYEQYF
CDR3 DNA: TGTGCCAGCACCCCGATTGACGACTCCTACGAGCAGTACTTC

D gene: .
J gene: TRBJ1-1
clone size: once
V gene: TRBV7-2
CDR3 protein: CASSLGGPALNTEAFF
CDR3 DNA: TGTGCCAGCAGCTTAGGGGGGCCAGCCTTGAACACTGAAGCTTTCTTT

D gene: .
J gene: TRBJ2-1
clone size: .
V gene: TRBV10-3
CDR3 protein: CAISEIGGENEQFF
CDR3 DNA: TGTGCCATCAGTGAGATAGGGGGTGAAAATGAGCAGTTCTTC

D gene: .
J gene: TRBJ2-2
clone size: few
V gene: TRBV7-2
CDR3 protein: CASSSGVATGELFF
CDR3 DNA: TGTGCCAGCAGCTCAGGGGTGGCCACCGGGGAGCTGTTTTTT

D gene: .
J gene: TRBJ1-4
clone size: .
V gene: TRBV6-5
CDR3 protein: CASSYSMGLEKLFF
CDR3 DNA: TGTGCCAGCAGTTACTCCATGGGCCTTGAAAAACTGTTTTTT

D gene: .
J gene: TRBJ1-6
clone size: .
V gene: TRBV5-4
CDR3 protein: CASSPGGVFNSPLHF
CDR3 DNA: TGTGCCAGCAGCCCTGGAGGCGTTTTTAATTCACCCCTCCACTTT

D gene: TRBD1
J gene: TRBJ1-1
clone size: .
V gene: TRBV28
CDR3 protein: CASSLGTGEVAFF
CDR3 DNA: TGTGCCAGCAGTTTAGGGACAGGGGAGGTAGCTTTCTTT

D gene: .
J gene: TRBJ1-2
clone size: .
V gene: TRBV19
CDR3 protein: CASSILAGGGYGYTF
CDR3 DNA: .

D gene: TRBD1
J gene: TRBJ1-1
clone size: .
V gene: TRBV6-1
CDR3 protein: CASSEWGTGPEAFF
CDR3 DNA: TGTGCCAGCAGTGAATGGGGGACAGGGCCCGAAGCTTTCTTT